This is a list of T cell receptor beta chains from one sample in a study of cytomegalovirus exposure and HLA in healthy donors. Assay used: immunoSEQ multiplex PCR; TCRdb lists only in-frame clones, some missing. This table has about 240,000 clones, around 88% appearing once. The sequenced sample was PBMCs. Source of these receptors: a woman under 40 in good health and CMV-seropositive. Each CDR3 is given with its conserved first and last residue. The D gene is left open where the match is weak. A clone size is listed for some rows: how often the clone was seen (once, few, many), or a class if it is expanded.

NA	NA	TRBV28	TRBJ1-5	CASSFPEYEYSNQPQHF	TGTGCCAGCAGTTTCCCGGAGTATGAGTATAGCAATCAGCCCCAGCATTTT
NA	NA	TRBV5-1	TRBJ2-3	CASSLANRAMSTDTQYF	TGCGCCAGCAGCTTGGCAAACAGGGCTATGTCAACAGATACGCAGTATTTT
NA	TRBD2	TRBV11-2	TRBJ2-7	CASSFTGGGDEQYF	TGTGCCAGCAGCTTTACGGGAGGAGGCGACGAGCAGTACTTC
NA	NA	TRBV29-1	TRBJ2-2	CSVPLYGELFF	TGCAGCGTTCCCCTCTACGGGGAGCTGTTTTTT
NA	NA	TRBV2	TRBJ2-3	CASSEWASTDTQYF	TGTGCCAGCAGTGAATGGGCTAGCACAGATACGCAGTATTTT
NA	NA	TRBV6-1	TRBJ1-5	CASSDDDYQPQHF	TGTGCCAGCAGTGATGATGACTATCAGCCCCAGCATTTT
NA	NA	TRBV5-1	TRBJ2-2	CASSRSGDPNTGELFF	TGCGCCAGCAGCCGGTCGGGGGACCCAAACACCGGGGAGCTGTTTTTT
NA	TRBD1	TRBV27	TRBJ2-5	CASSGHRGAEYF	TGTGCCAGCAGTGGGCACAGGGGGGCCGAGTACTTC
NA	NA	TRBV30	TRBJ2-2	CAWSRGWQSANTGELFF	TGTGCCTGGAGTAGGGGTTGGCAGTCCGCGAACACCGGGGAGCTGTTTTTT
NA	NA	TRBV5-4	TRBJ1-2	CASSSSTGKMSYGYTF	TGTGCCAGCAGTTCCTCCACAGGGAAGATGAGCTATGGCTACACCTTC
NA	NA	TRBV19	TRBJ1-5	CASSRGQTDSNQPQHF	TGTGCCAGTAGTAGGGGACAAACGGATAGCAATCAGCCCCAGCATTTT
once	TRBD1	TRBV5-1	TRBJ1-4	CASSLATGGREKLFF	TGCGCCAGCAGCTTGGCTACAGGGGGGCGAGAAAAACTGTTTTTT
NA	TRBD1	TRBV12-5	TRBJ1-1	CASSWFGTDGEAFF	TGTGCTAGTTCGTGGTTCGGGACAGATGGTGAAGCTTTCTTT
NA	NA	TRBV5-6	TRBJ2-5	CASSLLQGGKETQYF	TGTGCCAGCAGCTTGCTTCAGGGAGGTAAAGAGACCCAGTACTTC
few	TRBD1	TRBV4-1	TRBJ2-7	CASSQTYQNRGEQYF	TGCGCCAGCAGCCAGACGTACCAAAACAGGGGTGAGCAGTACTTC
NA	NA	TRBV9	TRBJ1-2	CASSVGRDNYGYTF	TGTGCCAGCAGCGTAGGCCGAGATAACTATGGCTACACCTTC
NA	TRBD2	TRBV28	TRBJ2-1	CATLLAGPPNEQFF	TGTGCCACCCTACTAGCGGGACCCCCCAATGAGCAGTTCTTC
NA	NA	TRBV28	TRBJ1-2	CASSLPKTVIGGYTF	TGTGCCAGCAGTCTACCGAAGACAGTTATCGGTGGCTACACCTTC
NA	TRBD1	TRBV7-2	TRBJ1-5	CASSGHRGLLSQPQHF	TGTGCCAGCAGCGGTCACAGGGGCCTACTATCTCAGCCCCAGCATTTT
NA	NA	TRBV25-1	TRBJ2-2	CASSEYFQAGYTGELFF	TGTGCCAGCAGTGAATATTTCCAGGCAGGGTACACCGGGGAGCTGTTTTTT
few	TRBD2	TRBV4-1	TRBJ2-4	CASSPGLAGGIAKNIQYF	TGCGCCAGCAGCCCTGGACTAGCGGGTGGGATAGCCAAAAACATTCAGTACTTC
NA	NA	TRBV19	TRBJ2-1	CASSPGYFNEQFF	TGTGCCAGTAGCCCCGGGTACTTCAATGAGCAGTTCTTC
NA	NA	TRBV27	TRBJ2-7	CASIDAGVGEQYF	TGTGCCAGCATCGATGCAGGGGTCGGGGAGCAGTACTTC
NA	TRBD2	TRBV2	TRBJ2-3	CASSGLAGAYTDTQYF	TGTGCCAGCAGTGGGCTAGCGGGGGCTTACACAGATACGCAGTATTTT
NA	NA	TRBV21-1	TRBJ1-2	CASSKDFLDKISKANYGYTF	TGTGCCAGCAGCAAAGACTTCCTGGACAAAATTTCGAAAGCTAACTATGGCTACACCTTC
NA	NA	TRBV5-7	TRBJ2-7	CASSLRHGSYEQYF	TGTGCCAGCAGCTTAAGACATGGATCCTACGAGCAGTACTTC
NA	NA	TRBV5-1	TRBJ2-7	CASSWDTTLGEQYF	TGCGCCAGCAGCTGGGACACTACTTTAGGGGAGCAGTACTTC
NA	NA	TRBV5-4	TRBJ2-5	CASSRPGGAETQYF	TGTGCCAGCAGTCGTCCAGGTGGGGCAGAGACCCAGTACTTC
NA	NA	TRBV5-1	TRBJ2-7	CASSLDRYEQYF	TGCGCCAGCAGCTTGGACAGGTACGAGCAGTACTTC
NA	TRBD2	TRBV7-2	TRBJ2-1	CASSTIAGVANEQFF	TGTGCCAGCAGCACTATAGCGGGAGTGGCCAATGAGCAGTTCTTC
NA	NA	TRBV19	TRBJ2-3	CASSGSGLVGDTQYF	TGTGCCAGTAGTGGGAGCGGTTTAGTGGGAGATACGCAGTATTTT
NA	TRBD1	TRBV27	TRBJ1-4	CASRPPGQGAEKLFF	TGTGCCAGCAGGCCACCGGGACAGGGGGCTGAAAAACTGTTTTTT
NA	NA	TRBV18	TRBJ2-7	CASSPEASVSYEQYF	TGTGCCAGCTCACCAGAAGCGTCCGTATCCTACGAGCAGTACTTC
NA	NA	TRBV5-1	TRBJ2-7	CASSSTGTLYEQYF	TGCGCCAGCAGCTCGACAGGGACTCTCTACGAGCAGTACTTC
NA	TRBD2	TRBV7-3	TRBJ2-7	CASSATSGSYEQYF	TGTGCCAGCAGCGCCACTAGCGGTTCCTACGAGCAGTACTTC
NA	NA	TRBV5-4	TRBJ1-1	CASSPGVTNTEAFF	TGTGCCAGCAGCCCGGGGGTTACGAACACTGAAGCTTTCTTT
NA	NA	TRBV7-8	TRBJ2-1	CASSQGRASYNEQFF	TGTGCCAGCAGTCAGGGGAGAGCCTCCTACAATGAGCAGTTCTTC
NA	TRBD1	TRBV5-6	TRBJ1-4	CASSLVRGQNEKLFF	TGTGCCAGCAGCTTGGTCAGGGGGCAGAATGAAAAACTGTTTTTT
NA	NA	TRBV30	TRBJ1-1	CAWSVQVNTEAFF	TGTGCCTGGAGTGTCCAGGTGAACACTGAAGCTTTCTTT
NA	NA	TRBV6-5	TRBJ1-2	CASRKDRWANYGYTF	TGTGCCAGCAGAAAAGACAGGTGGGCTAACTATGGCTACACCTTC
NA	TRBD1	TRBV19	TRBJ1-1	CASSIRGQAYTEAFF	TGTGCCAGTAGTATTAGAGGACAGGCCTACACTGAAGCTTTCTTT
NA	TRBD1	TRBV9	TRBJ2-7	CASSSSRDSLYEQYF	TGTGCCAGCAGCTCCTCGAGGGACAGCCTCTACGAGCAGTACTTC
NA	NA	TRBV5-5	TRBJ2-7	CASSLPYSYEQYF	TGTGCCAGCAGCTTGCCCTACTCCTACGAGCAGTACTTC
NA	NA	TRBV19	TRBJ2-7	CASSIGQVSEQYF	TGTGCCAGTAGTATAGGGCAGGTCTCCGAGCAGTACTTC
NA	NA	TRBV25-1	TRBJ1-5	CASSERAKCYSNQPQHF	TGTGCCAGCAGTGAGCGAGCAAAGTGTTATAGCAATCAGCCCCAGCATTTT